This is a list of T cell receptor beta chains from one sample in a study of Graves' ophthalmopathy and Graves' hyperthyroidism. TCRdb reanalysed the multiplex PCR reads using MiXCR and keeps one entry per CDR3 protein. Here the sample spans over a million distinct CDR3 sequences, less than 45% being singletons. Sequencing used peripheral blood or thyroid tissue (not recorded which). These receptors were obtained from an adult man with Graves' hyperthyroidism. Each CDR3 is given with its conserved first and last residue. The D gene is left open where the match is weak. Size values are once, few and many counts, or a class for expanded clones, and some rows have none.

d_call j_call clone_size v_call cdr3_nt cdr3_aa
. TRBJ2-7 few TRBV5-1 TGCGCCAGCAGTCTAAATCCCGGGACGGGCTCCTACGAGCAGTACTTC CASSLNPGTGSYEQYF
. TRBJ1-6 . TRBV7-2 TGTGCCAGCAGCTCGCAGCGAACAGGGAGTTCACCCCTCCACTTT CASSSQRTGSSPLHF
TRBD1 TRBJ1-1 once TRBV15 TGTGCCACCAGCAGCGGTGAACAGGGGGCATGGACTGAAGCTTTCTTT CATSSGEQGAWTEAFF
TRBD2 TRBJ2-2 many TRBV29-1 TGCAGCGTTGGTAGGGGAGGGGAGACCGGGGAGCTGTTTTTT CSVGRGGETGELFF
TRBD1 TRBJ2-7 few TRBV7-2 TGTGCCAGCAGCTTAGCCGGGACAGGGCCCCGGAGCTCCTACGAGCAGTACTTC CASSLAGTGPRSSYEQYF
. TRBJ2-7 many TRBV20-1 TGCAGTGCTAGGGCCACAGGGTTCTACGAGCAGTACTTC CSARATGFYEQYF
TRBD1 TRBJ1-6 . TRBV7-9 TGTGCCAGCAGGCCCGGGACAGCGAAATCGGCCCTCCACTTT CASRPGTAKSALHF
. TRBJ1-3 few TRBV29-1 TGCAGCGTTGTGGGGGCGGGCATCTCTGGAAACACCATATATTTT CSVVGAGISGNTIYF
. TRBJ1-3 many TRBV7-9 TGTGCCAGCAGCTTAGAAAACAGGGGAAACACCATATATTTT CASSLENRGNTIYF
TRBD2 TRBJ2-7 few TRBV28 TGTGCCAGCAGTTCAGGACTAGCGGGAGAAAACGAGCAGTACTTC CASSSGLAGENEQYF
TRBD2 TRBJ2-7 few TRBV13 TGTGCCAGCAGCTTCCGGGGGAGCGGGAGTCCTGCCGAGCAGTACTTC CASSFRGSGSPAEQYF
TRBD1 TRBJ2-5 few TRBV5-6 TGTGCCAGCAGTTACGGCCCTACAGGGGGCGAGGAGACCCAGTACTTC CASSYGPTGGEETQYF
. TRBJ1-5 many TRBV19 TGTGCCAGTACAAATGCAGTAGGGGGTGGCAATCAGCCCCAGCATTTT CASTNAVGGGNQPQHF
TRBD2 TRBJ2-7 few TRBV5-4 TGTGCCAGCAGCCCCCGGAGGGAGGGTAACGAGCAGTACTTC CASSPRREGNEQYF
. TRBJ1-2 . TRBV10-3 TGTGCCATCTCTCAGAGTCTTGGCAAAGCTAACTATGGCTACACCTTC CAISQSLGKANYGYTF
. TRBJ2-2 few TRBV27 TGTGCCAGCAGCTCGCAGGGGTCCGGGGAGCTGTTTTTT CASSSQGSGELFF
. TRBJ1-3 few TRBV6-6 TGTGCCAGCAGTTACTTACTCGGCTACTCTGGAAACACCATATATTTT CASSYLLGYSGNTIYF
TRBD1 TRBJ1-4 . TRBV20-1 TGCAGTGCTGCCGGGACAGGGACTAATGAAAAACTGTTTTTT CSAAGTGTNEKLFF
. TRBJ1-2 . TRBV6-1 TGTGCCAGCAGTAACCCTGCTCTGATTCGTGGCTACACCTTC CASSNPALIRGYTF
TRBD1 TRBJ1-6 few TRBV7-2 TGTGCCAGCAGCTTAGAGGACAGGGCGCGTTCACCCCTCCACTTT CASSLEDRARSPLHF
TRBD1 TRBJ1-1 . TRBV25-1 TGTGCCAGCTCAAGGGACAGGGGGCGGGGCACTGAAGCTTTCTTT CASSRDRGRGTEAFF
. TRBJ2-7 . TRBV19 TGTGCCAGTACCACAACCGGGACGACTATAAGGAGCGAGCAGTACTTC CASTTTGTTIRSEQYF
. TRBJ1-6 . TRBV27 TGTGCCAGCAACAATAATTCACCCCTCCACTTT CASNNNSPLHF
. TRBJ1-1 . TRBV29-1 TGCAGCGCCTTTCGTAAGGGGAAGGCTTTCTTT CSAFRKGKAFF
TRBD2 TRBJ2-2 many TRBV7-9 TGTGCCAGCAGCTTCAACATAGCGGGAGGGACCGGGGAGCTGTTTTTT CASSFNIAGGTGELFF
TRBD1 TRBJ1-4 many TRBV29-1 TGCAGCGTTGAAACAGGGGCCGAAGAAAAACTGTTTTTT CSVETGAEEKLFF
. TRBJ1-1 many TRBV6-6 TGTGCCAGCAGCGTTCGGGGTAACACTGAAGCTTTCTTT CASSVRGNTEAFF
. TRBJ1-6 few TRBV5-1 TGCGCCAGCAGCCCGGGACTCTTCGATTCACCCCTCCACTTT CASSPGLFDSPLHF
. TRBJ1-6 many TRBV9 TGTGCCAGCAGCGTATACCAGGTCCGATCACCCCTCCACTTT CASSVYQVRSPLHF
. TRBJ1-4 few TRBV5-1 TGTGCCAGCAGTTTAAAAGGGAGAAGTGAAAAACTGTTTTTT CASSLKGRSEKLFF
TRBD1 TRBJ1-5 many TRBV20-1 TGCAGTGCTAAGGTGGGGACAGGGAATCAGCCCCAGCATTTT CSAKVGTGNQPQHF